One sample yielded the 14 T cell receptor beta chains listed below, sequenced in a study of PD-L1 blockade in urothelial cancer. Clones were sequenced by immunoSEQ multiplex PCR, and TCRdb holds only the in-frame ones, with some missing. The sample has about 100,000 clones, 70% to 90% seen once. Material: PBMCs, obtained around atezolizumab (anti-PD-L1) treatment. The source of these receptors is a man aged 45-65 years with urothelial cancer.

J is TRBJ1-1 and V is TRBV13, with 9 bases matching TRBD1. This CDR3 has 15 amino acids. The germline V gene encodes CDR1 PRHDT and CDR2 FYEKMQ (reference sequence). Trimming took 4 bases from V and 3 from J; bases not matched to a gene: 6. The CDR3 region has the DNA TGTGCCAGCAGCTCGGGGGGACAGGGTGACACTGAAGCTTTCTTT. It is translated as CASSSGGQGDTEAFF.

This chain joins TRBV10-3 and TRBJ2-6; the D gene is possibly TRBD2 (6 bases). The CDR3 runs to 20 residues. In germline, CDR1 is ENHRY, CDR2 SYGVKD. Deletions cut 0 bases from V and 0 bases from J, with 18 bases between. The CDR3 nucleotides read TGTGCCATCAGTGAGTCCCCCTCCTGGGGGGTGGGCTCTGGGGCCAACGTCCTGACTTTC. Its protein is CAISESPSWGVGSGANVLTF.

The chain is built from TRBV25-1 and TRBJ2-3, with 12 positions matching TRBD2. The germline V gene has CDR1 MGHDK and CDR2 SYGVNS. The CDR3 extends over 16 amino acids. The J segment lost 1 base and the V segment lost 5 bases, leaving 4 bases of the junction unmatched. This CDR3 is CASSPGLAGRTDTQYF. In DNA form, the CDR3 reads TGTGCCAGCAGTCCCGGACTAGCGGGGCGCACAGATACGCAGTATTTT.

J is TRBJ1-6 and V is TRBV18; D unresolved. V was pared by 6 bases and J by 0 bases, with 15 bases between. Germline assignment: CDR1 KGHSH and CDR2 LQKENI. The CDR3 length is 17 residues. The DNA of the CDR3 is TGTGCCAGCTCGTATACTATCGTGAGCTCCTATAATTCACCCCTCCACTTT. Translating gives CASSYTIVSSYNSPLHF.

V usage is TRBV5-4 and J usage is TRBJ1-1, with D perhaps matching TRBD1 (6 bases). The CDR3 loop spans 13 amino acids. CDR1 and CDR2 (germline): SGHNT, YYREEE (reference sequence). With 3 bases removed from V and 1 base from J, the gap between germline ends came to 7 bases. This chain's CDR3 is CASSWGRNTEAFF. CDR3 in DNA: TGTGCCAGCAGCTGGGGGCGGAACACTGAAGCTTTCTTT.

The DNA for the CDR3 is TGTGCCACCACCACAGGGCGGAATCAGCCCCAGCATTTT. Translating it yields CATTTGRNQPQHF. The V gene is TRBV19, the J gene TRBJ1-5; perhaps TRBD1 as D (6 bases). V was cut by 10 bases and J by 4 bases, with 14 bases left in between. The germline CDR1 and CDR2 sequences are LNHDA and SQIVND (reference sequence). This CDR3 has 13 amino acids.

CDR3 nucleotide sequence: TGTGCCAGCAGCCGAGGGGGGGCGAGCAATCAGCCCCAGCATTTT. This codes for CASSRGGASNQPQHF. The chain combines TRBV28 with TRBJ1-5, with TRBD1 as a possible D gene (6 bases). The CDR3 runs to 15 residues. V was trimmed by 6 bases and J by 1 base, leaving 13 bases between them. The germline CDR1 and CDR2 sequences are MDHEN and SYDVKM.

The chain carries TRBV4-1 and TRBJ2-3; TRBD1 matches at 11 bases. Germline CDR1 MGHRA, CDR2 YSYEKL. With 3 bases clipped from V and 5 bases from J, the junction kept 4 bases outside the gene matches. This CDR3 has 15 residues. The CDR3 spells CASSHADRGLDTQYF. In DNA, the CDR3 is TGCGCCAGCAGCCATGCGGACAGGGGGCTAGATACGCAGTATTTT.

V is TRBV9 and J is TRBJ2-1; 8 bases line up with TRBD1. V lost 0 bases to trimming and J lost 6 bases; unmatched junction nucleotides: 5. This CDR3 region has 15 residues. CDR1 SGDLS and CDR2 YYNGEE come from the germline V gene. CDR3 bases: TGTGCCAGCAGCGTAGCAGGGGGCGCACCCAATGAGCAGTTCTTC. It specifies CASSVAGGAPNEQFF.

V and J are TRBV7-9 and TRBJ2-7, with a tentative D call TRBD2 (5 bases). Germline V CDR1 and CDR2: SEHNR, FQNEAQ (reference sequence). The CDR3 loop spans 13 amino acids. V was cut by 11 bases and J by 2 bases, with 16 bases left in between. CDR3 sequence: CAVSREFPYEQYF. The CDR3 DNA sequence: TGTGCCGTGTCGAGGGAATTCCCCTACGAGCAGTACTTC. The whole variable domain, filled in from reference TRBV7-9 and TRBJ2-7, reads DTGVSQNPRHKITKRGQNVTFRCDPISEHNRLYWYRQTLGQGPEFLTYFQNEAQLEKSRLLSDRFSAERPKGSFSTLEIQRTEQGDSAMYLCAVSREFPYEQYFGPGTRLTVT.

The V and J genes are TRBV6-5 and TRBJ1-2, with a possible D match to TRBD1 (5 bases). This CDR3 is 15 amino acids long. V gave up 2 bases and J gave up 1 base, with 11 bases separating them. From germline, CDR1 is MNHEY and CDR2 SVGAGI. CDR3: CASSYRQTYNYGYTF. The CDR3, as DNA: TGTGCCAGCAGTTACAGACAGACCTATAACTATGGCTACACCTTC.

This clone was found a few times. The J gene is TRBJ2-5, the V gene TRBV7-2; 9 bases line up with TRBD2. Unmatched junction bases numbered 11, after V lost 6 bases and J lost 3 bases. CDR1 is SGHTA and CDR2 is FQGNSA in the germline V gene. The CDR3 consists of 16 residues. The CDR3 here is CASSSRAGGPKETQYF. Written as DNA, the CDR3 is TGTGCCAGCAGTTCAAGGGCGGGAGGGCCGAAAGAGACCCAGTACTTC. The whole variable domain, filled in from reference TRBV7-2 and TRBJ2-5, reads GAGVSQSPSNKVTEKGKDVELRCDPISGHTALYWYRQSLGQGLEFLIYFQGNSAPDKSGLPSDRFSAERTGGSVSTLTIQRTQQEDSAVYLCASSSRAGGPKETQYFGPGTRLLVL.

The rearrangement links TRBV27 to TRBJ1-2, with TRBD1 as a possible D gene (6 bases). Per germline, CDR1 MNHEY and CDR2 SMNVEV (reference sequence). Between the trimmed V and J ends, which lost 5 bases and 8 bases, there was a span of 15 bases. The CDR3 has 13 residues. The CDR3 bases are TGTGCCAGCAGTACCGGGGGGGCCGCGGGCTACACCTTC. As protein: CASSTGGAAGYTF.

Here the CDR3 reads CASSFSGGETQYF. The CDR3 region has the DNA TGTGCCAGCAGCTTTTCAGGGGGAGAGACCCAGTACTTC. This chain connects TRBV7-9 to TRBJ2-5, with 7 positions matching TRBD1. V lost 3 bases and J lost 4; bases outside the gene matches: 2. This CDR3 region has 13 residues. Germline V gives CDR1 SEHNR, CDR2 FQNEAQ (reference sequence).